One T cell receptor beta chain is described in this entry. Its antigen remains unknown. This sample is drawn from a study of cytomegalovirus exposure and HLA in healthy donors. Study findings and constraints: The TCR clusters that emerged in the first cohort tended, a later analysis found, to co-occur in the 120 or so validation repertoires. The CMV antigen specificity of a few CMV-associated chains was confirmed through in vitro analysis. According to reports, the classifier identified cytomegalovirus status with high specificity and sensitivity. Usually a TCR sequence was rare, but some public TCRs were found in many donors.

TCRdb keeps only in-frame clones here, not all; method: immunoSEQ multiplex PCR. Among fewer than 250,000 clones, 87% were seen once, and the ten largest hold more than 1.5%. Germline values: CDR1 MGHDK, CDR2 SYGVNS. This CDR3 has 16 amino acids. V was cut by 5 bases and J by 4 bases, with 20 bases left in between. The chain carries TRBV25-1 and TRBJ2-5, with TRBD1 as a possible D gene (6 bases). Specimen: PBMCs. The TCR originated in a woman between 18 and 29 years old in good health and CMV-seropositive. The CDR3 DNA is TGTGCCAGCAGTCCTAAATGGGGGCCCTTAATAGAGACCCAGTACTTC. Its translation is CASSPKWGPLIETQYF.